The T cell receptor (beta chain) described here comes from a study of blood T cell repertoires in COVID-19. The wider study: The study drew acute and convalescent COVID-19 samples from the United States, Italy and Spain. The analysed material was cDNA or gDNA that came from T cells, B-cell-depleted T cells, or PBMCs.

Exposed study participants had met a COVID-19 case within 2 weeks before entry. TCRdb keeps only in-frame clones here, not all; method: immunoSEQ multiplex PCR. The table records approximately 300,000 clones, 90% to 95% of them present only once. Trimming pared 6 bases from V and 0 bases from J, leaving 12 bases between. The CDR3 contains 15 residues. Germline V gene sequence: CDR1 SNHLY, CDR2 FYNNEI. Material: PBMCs or T cells enriched from blood (not recorded which). This chain connects TRBV2 to TRBJ1-5, with a tentative D call TRBD1 (5 bases). The source is a woman in her 30s who had been exposed to COVID-19. The CDR3 region has the DNA TGTGCCAGCAGCCTACAGGTATATAGCAATCAGCCCCAGCATTTT. Translation gives CASSLQVYSNQPQHF.